Below are 21 T cell receptor beta chains sequenced from a single sample in a study of blood T cell repertoires in COVID-19. Data came from immunoSEQ multiplex PCR; TCRdb stores just in-frame clones and leaves some out. The sample has approximately 140,000 clones, around 84% seen once. Sample: peripheral blood. The source is a man aged 65 to 85 with acute or convalescent COVID-19.

The gene calls are TRBV28 and TRBJ1-2; 9 bases agree with TRBD1. The CDR3 is 14 residues long. Trimming removed 3 bases from V and 7 bases from J; junction bases left unmatched: 6. Germline CDR1 MDHEN, CDR2 SYDVKM. The DNA for the CDR3 is TGTGCCAGCAGTTTTCTGACAGGGGGGCTTGGCTACACCTTC. This sequence encodes CASSFLTGGLGYTF.

J is TRBJ2-7 and V is TRBV24-1; the match to TRBD1 covers 9 bases. With 3 bases clipped from V and 5 bases from J, the junction kept 7 bases outside the gene matches. In germline, CDR1 is KGHDR, CDR2 SFDVKD. The CDR3 consists of 15 residues. In DNA form, the CDR3 reads TGTGCCACCAGTGATCCCGGGACAGGGTTTAACGAGCAGTACTTC. Its protein product is CATSDPGTGFNEQYF.

This clone has more than one count but fewer than ten. This chain joins TRBV7-3 and TRBJ2-2; 9 bases map to TRBD1. CDR3 length: 17 amino acids. Per germline, CDR1 SGHTA and CDR2 FQGTGA. The trim removed 2 bases at V and 6 bases at J, leaving 10 bases unmatched. The CDR3 DNA reads as TGTGCCAGCAGCTTAGGTCCGGGACAGGGAACGTCCGGGGAGCTGTTTTTT. Residues: CASSLGPGQGTSGELFF.

The chain couples TRBV6-6 to TRBJ1-2, with D hard to call. The CDR3 contains 14 residues. Trimming removed 0 bases from V and 8 bases from J, with 13 bases in between. Germline CDR1 reads MNHNY; CDR2 reads SVGAGI (reference sequence). Here the CDR3 DNA reads TGTGCCAGCAGTTACTCGGAAACGGGAAGGGGCTACACCTTC. It yields the protein CASSYSETGRGYTF.

The chain combines TRBV6-2 or TRBV6-3 with TRBJ1-4, with 7 bases that match TRBD1. V trimming: 2 bases; J trimming: 7 bases; junction bases outside the gene matches: 16. Per germline, CDR1 MNHEY and CDR2 SVGEGT. The CDR3 extends over 18 amino acids. In DNA form, the CDR3 reads TGTGCCAGCAGTTACCGGACAGGTGGAAGAGGGTTTAGTGAAAAACTGTTTTTT. As protein: CASSYRTGGRGFSEKLFF.

The chain recombines TRBV28 with TRBJ2-1; no clear D gene. The germline V gene has CDR1 MDHEN and CDR2 SYDVKM. V gave up 6 bases and J gave up 10 bases, with 25 bases separating them. The CDR3 has 16 amino acids. In DNA, the CDR3 is TGTGCCAGCAGCCCCCCGGGTGGTCGGCTAACCGGAGAGCAGTTCTTC. As protein: CASSPPGGRLTGEQFF. Based on the CDR3 plus reference TRBV28 and TRBJ2-1, the full variable domain is DVKVTQSSRYLVKRTGEKVFLECVQDMDHENMFWYRQDPGLGLRLIYFSYDVKMKEKGDIPEGYSVSREKKERFSLILESASTNQTSMYLCASSPPGGRLTGEQFFGPGTRLTVL.

CDR3 coding DNA: TGTGCCAGCTCACCACGGGACAGCGTTGGCTACACCTTC. Amino acid sequence: CASSPRDSVGYTF. The chain couples TRBV18 to TRBJ1-2; TRBD1 agrees at 7 bases. Germline V gives CDR1 KGHSH, CDR2 LQKENI. V lost 1 base, J lost 7 bases, and 3 bases stayed unmatched. The CDR3 contains 13 residues.

V gene TRBV5-8 combines with J gene TRBJ2-5; 7 bases agree with TRBD1. The ends lost 4 bases at V and 3 bases at J; junction bases unmatched: 6. The CDR3 contains 14 residues. The germline gives CDR1 SGHTS, CDR2 YDEGEE. For the CDR3, the DNA is TGTGCCAGCAGCAGAGGACAGGCCGAAGAGACCCAGTACTTC. Its translation is CASSRGQAEETQYF.

The table lists this clone with a count of one. The rearrangement uses TRBV28 and TRBJ1-2, with 9 bases that match TRBD1. The V gene's germline CDR1 is MDHEN and CDR2 SYDVKM. Unmatched junction bases numbered 7, after V lost 2 bases and J lost 9 bases. The CDR3 contains 14 residues. CDR3 amino acids: CASSLAQGARSYTF. The CDR3 coding sequence is TGTGCCAGCAGTTTAGCACAGGGGGCGAGGAGCTACACCTTC.

CDR3 bases: TGTGCCAGCAGTTCCTCCGGGACTAGCGGCTACAATGAGCAGTTCTTC. Encoded protein: CASSSSGTSGYNEQFF. This rearrangement joins TRBV27 to TRBJ2-1; 11 bases align to TRBD2. Germline V gene data show CDR1 as MNHEY and CDR2 as SMNVEV (reference sequence). The length of the CDR3 is 16 residues. V was clipped by 4 bases and J by 3 bases; unmatched bases: 5.

The J gene is TRBJ1-4, the V gene TRBV7-2; TRBD1 might be the D (5 bases). This CDR3 is built from 14 residues. Germline V lookup: CDR1 SGHTA, CDR2 FQGNSA. V was shortened by 1 base and J by 4 bases, with 7 bases between the two germline ends. CDR3 sequence (DNA): TGTGCCAGCAGCTTAGGGAGGGGTAATGAAAAACTGTTTTTT. Translated, it gives CASSLGRGNEKLFF.

This sequence joins TRBV10-3 and TRBJ2-5; 9 bases agree with TRBD1. J lost 7 bases, V lost 4 bases, and 4 bases had no gene match. The CDR3 loop spans 13 amino acids. Germline V gene sequence: CDR1 ENHRY, CDR2 SYGVKD. The CDR3 DNA reads as TGTGCCATCAGTGGGACAGGGGAAGGGACCCAGTACTTC. Translated, it gives CAISGTGEGTQYF.

This clone has just one count. No conserved phenylalanine or tryptophan ends this CDR3, so it is likely a read error. No DNA is shown, since the ends of the CDR3 on it are uncertain; the CDR3 is the one TCRdb lists. This chain links TRBV7-9 with TRBJ2-7; the DNA was not used to check the table's D call, TRBD2. The germline V gene has CDR1 SEHNR and CDR2 FQNEAQ (reference sequence). The CDR3 sequence runs 9 residues, both termini included. CDR3 amino acids: CARGLAGER.

The J gene is TRBJ1-6, the V gene TRBV5-4, with D possibly TRBD1 on 5 matching bases. Trimming pared 4 bases from V and 6 bases from J, leaving 14 bases between. The germline CDR1 and CDR2 sequences are SGHNT and YYREEE (reference sequence). CDR3 length equals 15 residues. In DNA, the CDR3 is TGTGCCAGCAGCATTCAGGGAATGGGTAATTCACCCCTCCACTTT. Encoded protein: CASSIQGMGNSPLHF.

The chain uses TRBV5-4 and TRBJ2-1; 9 positions agree with TRBD2. This CDR3 has 13 residues. The germline V gene encodes CDR1 SGHNT and CDR2 YYREEE (reference sequence). The V and J ends lost 7 bases and 6 bases, in that order; junction bases with no gene match: 5. The CDR3 DNA is TGTGCCAGCTCCCTAGCGGGGCTCAATGAGCAGTTCTTC. This codes for CASSLAGLNEQFF.

The chain joins TRBV6-1 to TRBJ2-6; TRBD1 aligns across 8 bases. V gave up 0 bases and J gave up 2 bases; unmatched junction bases: 6. CDR1 and CDR2 from the germline V gene are MNHNS and SASEGT. This CDR3 is built from 18 residues. CDR3 in DNA: TGTGCCAGCAGTGAAGCGCGGCAGGGGGCTGCTGGGGCCAACGTCCTGACTTTC. This sequence encodes CASSEARQGAAGANVLTF.

This clone was seen a single time. This chain links TRBV27 with TRBJ1-6; D ambiguous. The germline gives CDR1 MNHEY, CDR2 SMNVEV (reference sequence). The CDR3 contains 15 residues. Deletions cut 7 bases from V and 9 bases from J, with 19 bases between. CDR3 in amino acids: CASNQNSGAGSPLHF. CDR3 nucleotides: TGTGCCAGCAATCAAAATTCCGGAGCGGGTTCACCCCTCCACTTT.

The V gene is TRBV7-9, the J gene TRBJ1-4; D ambiguous. Per the germline V gene, CDR1 is SEHNR and CDR2 is FQNEAQ (reference sequence). The CDR3 length is 13 residues. V gave up 5 bases and J gave up 8 bases, with 12 bases separating them. In nucleotides, the CDR3 is TGTGCCAGCAGCGCTCAGTCCGGGGAAAAACTGTTTTTT. Amino acid sequence: CASSAQSGEKLFF.

The chain links TRBV27 to TRBJ1-4; TRBD1 agrees at 8 bases. J lost 0 bases, V lost 5 bases, and 11 bases had no gene match. CDR3 length: 18 residues. The germline CDR1 and CDR2 sequences are MNHEY and SMNVEV (reference sequence). The CDR3 loop reads CASSLKSTGVATNEKLFF. CDR3 nucleotides: TGTGCCAGCAGTCTTAAATCGACAGGGGTCGCAACTAATGAAAAACTGTTTTTT.

The chain employs TRBV2 and TRBJ1-6; tentatively, D is TRBD1 (5 bases). Germline loops: CDR1 SNHLY, CDR2 FYNNEI. The V end was cut by 6 bases, the J end by 0 bases, with 9 bases between. The CDR3 runs 15 residues. The CDR3 here is CASSWGGSYNSPLHF. The CDR3 DNA sequence: TGTGCCAGCAGCTGGGGGGGCTCCTATAATTCACCCCTCCACTTT.

The chain uses TRBV19 and TRBJ2-2; D ambiguous. The CDR3 is made up of 12 amino acids. Trimming took off 5 bases at V and 6 bases at J, with 7 bases between the two ends. The germline CDR1 and CDR2 sequences are LNHDA and SQIVND (reference sequence). The CDR3: CASSSPSGELFF. The CDR3 nucleotides read TGTGCCAGTAGTTCCCCCTCCGGGGAGCTGTTTTTT.